Listed below are T cell receptor beta chains from one sample, sequenced in a study of blood T cell repertoires in COVID-19. The method was immunoSEQ multiplex PCR; TCRdb's version includes in-frame clones alone and lacks a portion of them. The sample consists of around 170,000 clones, over 80% of them appearing once. Sequenced: peripheral blood. These receptors all come from a woman in her 70s with COVID-19, enrolled during active disease. CDR3s include the opening cysteine and the closing phenylalanine or tryptophan. D genes are given only for firm matches. Rows may omit the clone size; those that give it use once, few, many or a size class.

-,-,TRBJ2-6,TRBV24-1,TGTGCCACCAGCCAGGCCTCTGGGGCCAACGTCCTGACTTTC,CATSQASGANVLTF
-,TRBD1,TRBJ1-1,TRBV5-4,TGTGCCAGCAGCTTAAGACAGGGTGAAGCTTTCTTT,CASSLRQGEAFF
-,-,TRBJ1-2,TRBV6-2/TRBV6-3,TGTGCCAGCAGTTACGCAGTCTCTGGCTACACCTTC,CASSYAVSGYTF
-,-,TRBJ2-2,TRBV7-2,TGTGCCAGCAGCTTATTTAGCGCCAATTCTCCCGGGGAGCTGTTTTTT,CASSLFSANSPGELFF
-,-,TRBJ1-1,TRBV28,TGTGCCAGCAGTCCACTACATAACACTGAAGCTTTCTTT,CASSPLHNTEAFF
-,-,TRBJ1-2,TRBV6-4,TGTGCCAGCAGTATGGGGCTTTATGGCTACACCTTC,CASSMGLYGYTF
-,TRBD2,TRBJ2-5,TRBV4-3,TGCGCCAGCAGCCAAGGTCTAGCGGGAGGGCGGGGGGAGACCCAGTACTTC,CASSQGLAGGRGETQYF
few,-,TRBJ1-2,TRBV19,TGTGCCAGTCAAACCGGGAAGGCCCCCTATGGCTACACCTTC,CASQTGKAPYGYTF
-,TRBD2,TRBJ2-1,TRBV28,TGTGCCAGCACTACTAGCGGGAGATATGAGCAGTTCTTC,CASTTSGRYEQFF
-,-,TRBJ1-1,TRBV7-8,TGTGCCAGCACACTACGCGCGGGTTGGAACACTGAAGCTTTCTTT,CASTLRAGWNTEAFF
-,-,TRBJ2-5,TRBV20-1,TGCAGTGCTACACAAGAGACCCAGTACTTC,CSATQETQYF
-,-,TRBJ1-3,TRBV2,TGTGCCAGCAGTGAAGGCGGCATCTCTGGAAACACCATATATTTT,CASSEGGISGNTIYF
-,TRBD1,TRBJ1-1,TRBV11-1,TGTGCCAGCAGCGCGGACAGGGTGAACACTGAAGCTTTCTTT,CASSADRVNTEAFF
-,-,TRBJ1-1,TRBV5-1,TGCGCCAGCAGCCCGGGGAGGGCGGAAGCTTTCTTT,CASSPGRAEAFF
few,TRBD2,TRBJ2-7,TRBV28,TGTGCCAGCAGTGGGGGACTAGGGGATACCTACGAGCAGTACTTC,CASSGGLGDTYEQYF
-,TRBD1,TRBJ1-5,TRBV24-1,TGTGCCACCAGTGAACGGACAGGGTATAGCAATCAGCCCCAGCATTTT,CATSERTGYSNQPQHF
-,-,TRBJ1-1,TRBV18,TGTGCCAGCTCACCAAGGCTTTTGGAGACGGTAAACACTGAAGCTTTCTTT,CASSPRLLETVNTEAFF
-,-,TRBJ2-7,TRBV3-1/TRBV3-2,TGTGCCAGCAGTTCCGGACTGGGCTGGGGTGAGCAGTACTTC,CASSSGLGWGEQYF
-,-,TRBJ1-2,TRBV24-1,TGTGCCACCAGTGATGGGGGGACGAGGGATGGCTACACCTTC,CATSDGGTRDGYTF
-,TRBD1,TRBJ2-6,TRBV28,TGTGCCAGCAGTTTAAGACAGGGGGTTAGGTCTGGGGCCAACGTCCTGACTTTC,CASSLRQGVRSGANVLTF
-,-,TRBJ1-1,TRBV10-1,TGCGCCAGCAGTGATGGAGGGAACACTGAAGCTTTCTTT,CASSDGGNTEAFF
-,-,TRBJ2-2,TRBV3-1/TRBV3-2,TGTGCCAGCAGCCAAGATGGAGGGGCACGCGGCGGGGAGCTGTTTTTT,CASSQDGGARGGELFF
once,TRBD1,TRBJ1-2,TRBV19,TGTGCCAGTACCGCCCCGACAGGGCGCTATGGCTACACCTTC,CASTAPTGRYGYTF
-,TRBD1,TRBJ2-1,TRBV24-1,TGTGCCACCAGTTTCGTCCCGGGACAGGGGAGGAACAATGAGCAGTTCTTC,CATSFVPGQGRNNEQFF
once,-,TRBJ1-1,TRBV19,TGTGCCAGTAGTATCTCGCTGACAGTTCGCTCTGAAGCTTTCTTT,CASSISLTVRSEAFF
once,-,TRBJ1-2,TRBV3-1/TRBV3-2,TGTGCCAGCAGCCAAGGCATATGGGGTGGGGCGTCGCACACCTTC,CASSQGIWGGASHTF
-,-,TRBJ2-7,TRBV2,TGTGCCAGCAGTGAGGGGGGAAAGGCCAATTACGAGCAGTACTTC,CASSEGGKANYEQYF
-,TRBD1,TRBJ1-2,TRBV2,TGTGCCAGCAGGGGACAGGCGAGTATTTATGGCTACACCTTC,CASRGQASIYGYTF
-,TRBD1,TRBJ2-3,TRBV24-1,TGTGCCACCAGTGAATCCGGACAGGGTGGCACAGATACGCAGTATTTT,CATSESGQGGTDTQYF
-,-,TRBJ1-5,TRBV5-1,TGCGCCAGCAGCTTGGAAGGGGGGGGCAATCAGCCCCAGCATTTT,CASSLEGGGNQPQHF
-,-,TRBJ1-2,TRBV7-2,TGTGCCAGCAGCGTCCAGCCCGGACAGCTCCTCCCCGGCTACACCTTC,CASSVQPGQLLPGYTF
-,TRBD2,TRBJ2-6,TRBV13,TGTGCCAGCAGCTTTCGCCAGACTAGCGGGAGGGCCTACTCTGGGGCCAACGTCCTGACTTTC,CASSFRQTSGRAYSGANVLTF
-,TRBD1,TRBJ2-7,TRBV6-2/TRBV6-3,TGTGCCAGCAGTCTACAGGGGATCGAGCAGTACTTC,CASSLQGIEQYF
-,TRBD1,TRBJ1-2,TRBV9,TGTGCCAGCAGCGCCCGGGACAGCAGGAGCTACACCTTC,CASSARDSRSYTF
few,TRBD1,TRBJ2-2,TRBV13,TGTGCCAGCAGCTCCGGGACAGGGTTTACCGGGGAGCTGTTTTTT,CASSSGTGFTGELFF
-,-,TRBJ1-6,TRBV30,TGTGCCTGGAGTGTAAACAGCAAAAATTCACCCCTCCACTTT,CAWSVNSKNSPLHF
-,-,TRBJ2-6,TRBV3-1/TRBV3-2,TGTGCCAGCAGCCGAGGAATACCGGGTTCCGGGGCCAACGTCCTGACTTTC,CASSRGIPGSGANVLTF
few,TRBD1,TRBJ2-7,TRBV27,TGTGCCAGCAGTTTTAGAGGGACAGTCTCCTACGAGCAGTACTTC,CASSFRGTVSYEQYF
-,-,TRBJ1-2,TRBV2,TGTGCCAGCTCCCAGGGGAATGGCTACACCTTC,CASSQGNGYTF
-,-,TRBJ1-5,TRBV27,TGTGCCAGCAGTTTAGCCTGGACAGCAAATCAGCCCCAGCATTTT,CASSLAWTANQPQHF
-,-,TRBJ1-2,TRBV6-1,TGTGCCAGCAGTGAAGTCCAGGCAGCCTATGGCTACACCTTC,CASSEVQAAYGYTF
-,-,TRBJ2-2,TRBV3-1/TRBV3-2,TGTGCCAGCAGCCCGTCCGTAGCGTCTCTAAGCTTCGGGGAGCTGTTTTTT,CASSPSVASLSFGELFF
-,-,TRBJ2-1,TRBV7-6,TGTGCCAGCAGCTTTCCATTTAGCGCCTACAATGAGCAGTTCTTC,CASSFPFSAYNEQFF
-,-,TRBJ2-7,TRBV3-1/TRBV3-2,TGTGCCAGCAGCCAAGATGGCGGCCAGTACGAGCAGTACTTC,CASSQDGGQYEQYF
-,-,TRBJ1-1,TRBV11-3,TGTGCCAGCAGCCTTGGGCGGGGTGAAGCTTTCTTT,CASSLGRGEAFF
-,-,TRBJ1-4,TRBV27,TGTGCCAGCAGTTTGCAGGGTAATGAAAAACTGTTTTTT,CASSLQGNEKLFF
once,TRBD1,TRBJ1-5,TRBV5-6,TGTGCCAGCAGTTCCAGGGGGGTCCTTAGCGGCAATCAGCCCCAGCATTTT,CASSSRGVLSGNQPQHF
-,TRBD1,TRBJ1-5,TRBV28,TGTGCCAGCGGGGGACAGGGAATTACTCAGCCCCAGCATTTT,CASGGQGITQPQHF
-,-,TRBJ1-2,TRBV5-6,TGTGCCAGCAGCTTGGGAGTCGGGAGCTATGGCTACACCTTC,CASSLGVGSYGYTF
-,-,TRBJ2-4,TRBV21-1,TGTGCCGGATTGAGACAGAAACCCTTAGCCAAAAACATTCAGTACTTC,CAGLRQKPLAKNIQYF
few,-,TRBJ2-1,TRBV6-4,TGTGCCAGCAGTGTAGAATATTCGATGAACAATGAGCAGTTCTTC,CASSVEYSMNNEQFF